This TCR beta chain was retrieved from a study of beta chain features in type 1 diabetes. Study at large: Examination covered some 110,000,000 sorted cells spanning all samples.

CDR1 and CDR2 (germline): MNHEY, SVGAGI. CDR3 length: 15 amino acids. Trimming pared 2 bases from V and 5 bases from J, leaving 13 bases between. This clone has only a few counts. Expressed TCRB transcripts were sequenced, since all the RNA that had been isolated was reverse transcribed. Sequencing used immunoSEQ multiplex PCR; TCRdb keeps in-frame clones, though not all of them. The sample gives around 280,000 clones, about 8.5% of which show up once; over 0.8% is in the top ten. Averaging approximately 120 mL, one heparinised blood draw came from each individual donor. Stem cell-like memory, regulatory, central memory and naive CD4+ cells were sorted via CD45RO/CCR7/CD25/CD127/CD95/CD27. Purity of each sorted population was above 95%.

This sequence originates from a woman in her late teens or twenties in good health. The chain has TRBV6-5 and TRBJ1-5; D is perhaps TRBD1 (6 bases). The specimen sequenced was central memory CD4+ T cells from blood. CDR3 sequence: CASSYRGYEDQPQHF. CDR3 nucleotides: TGTGCCAGCAGTTACAGGGGGTATGAGGATCAGCCCCAGCATTTT.